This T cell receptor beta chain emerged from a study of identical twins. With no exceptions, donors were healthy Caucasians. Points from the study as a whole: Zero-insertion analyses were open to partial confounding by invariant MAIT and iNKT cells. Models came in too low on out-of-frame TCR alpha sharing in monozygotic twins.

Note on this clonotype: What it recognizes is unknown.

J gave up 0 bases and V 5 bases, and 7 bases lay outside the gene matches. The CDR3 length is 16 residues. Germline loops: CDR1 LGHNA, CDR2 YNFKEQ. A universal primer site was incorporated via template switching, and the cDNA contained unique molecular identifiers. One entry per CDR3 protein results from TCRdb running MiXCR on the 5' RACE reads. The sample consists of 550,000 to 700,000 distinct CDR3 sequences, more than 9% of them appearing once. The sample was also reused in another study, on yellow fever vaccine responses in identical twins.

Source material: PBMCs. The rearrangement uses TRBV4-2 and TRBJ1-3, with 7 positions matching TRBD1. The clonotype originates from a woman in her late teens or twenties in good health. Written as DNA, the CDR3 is TGTGCCAGCAGCTCATACAGGGGTAGCTCTGGAAACACCATATATTTT. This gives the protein CASSSYRGSSGNTIYF.